This T cell receptor beta chain was captured in a study of cytomegalovirus exposure and HLA in healthy donors. Looked up from germline, CDR1 is MNHEY and CDR2 is SVGAGI. With 2 bases removed from V and 1 base from J, the gap between germline ends came to 12 bases. This CDR3 is built from 16 residues. PCR used 60 Vbeta primers and 13 Jbeta primers. Profiling relied on immunoSEQ multiplex PCR, and the TCRdb table lists in-frame clones only, not all of them. The table includes roughly 140,000 clones, approximately 78% detected once. Likely unrecorded immune exposures existed in these nominally healthy donors.

The source is a young woman in good health and CMV-seropositive. What was sequenced was PBMCs. The V gene is TRBV6-5, the J gene TRBJ1-3; D is unresolved. CDR3 sequence: CASSYDHRTSGNTIYF. For the CDR3, the DNA is TGTGCCAGCAGTTACGATCATCGGACTTCTGGAAACACCATATATTTT.